The 7 T cell receptor beta chains given below trace back to one sample, sequenced in a study of PD-1 blockade in mismatch repair-deficient tumors. No antigen is known for these receptors. The assay was immunoSEQ multiplex PCR, and TCRdb's table has in-frame clones only and misses some. The sample gives some 10,000 clones, approximately 83% of which show up once; 20% to 25% is in the top ten. This sample's time point: approximately 11-day in vitro stimulation with candidate neoantigen peptide 2. The material was cells cultured in vitro, obtained from a patient treated with pembrolizumab. Receptors were obtained from an adult with mismatch repair-deficient cancer.

The chain carries TRBV4-2 and TRBJ1-2; D not resolved. CDR1 is LGHNA and CDR2 is YNFKEQ in the germline V gene. V dropped 3 bases and J dropped 0 bases, with 11 bases sitting between them. This CDR3 region has 15 residues. The CDR3: CASSQNPHTNYGYTF. CDR3 bases: TGTGCCAGCAGCCAGAACCCACACACTAACTATGGCTACACCTTC.

This chain joins TRBV5-6 and TRBJ2-3, with no clear D. This CDR3 comprises 12 residues. The germline gives CDR1 SGHDT, CDR2 YYEEEE. Trimming pared 0 bases from V and 10 bases from J, leaving 9 bases between. DNA of the CDR3: TGTGCCAGCAGCTTGGCCTATGGGGCGCAGTATTTT. It yields the protein CASSLAYGAQYF.

The sample holds one count of this clone. The chain couples TRBV7-9 to TRBJ2-1; D unresolved. The CDR3 is 11 residues long. V shed 2 bases and J shed 9 bases, with 5 bases lying between them. From germline, CDR1 is SEHNR and CDR2 FQNEAQ (reference sequence). CDR3: CASSLSSEQFF. The CDR3 DNA reads as TGTGCCAGCAGCTTATCAAGTGAGCAGTTCTTC.

The V and J genes are TRBV27 and TRBJ2-3; TRBD2 is a possible D gene (5 bases). This CDR3 spans 14 amino acids. CDR1 is MNHEY and CDR2 is SMNVEV in the germline V gene (reference sequence). Trimming shortened V by 10 bases and J by 2 bases, and 16 bases separated the two germline ends. The CDR3 sequence: CATIAGPSTDTQYF. The CDR3 DNA reads as TGTGCCACCATTGCGGGCCCTTCCACAGATACGCAGTATTTT.

J is TRBJ1-2 and V is TRBV6-1; D may be TRBD1 (5 bases). This CDR3 has 13 amino acids. V dropped 3 bases and J dropped 0 bases, with 5 bases sitting between them. The V gene's germline CDR1 is MNHNS and CDR2 SASEGT. CDR3 in amino acids: CASSETANYGYTF. Written as DNA, the CDR3 is TGTGCCAGCAGTGAGACAGCTAACTATGGCTACACCTTC.

CDR3 nucleotide sequence: TGTGCCATCTCAAGGGACAGGGCCACAGATACGCAGTATTTT. This gives the protein CAISRDRATDTQYF. The genes are TRBV28 and TRBJ2-3; 9 bases map to TRBD1. Germline assignment: CDR1 MDHEN and CDR2 SYDVKM. This CDR3 is 14 amino acids long. V dropped 10 bases and J dropped 2; count of bases not matched to a gene: 7.

This chain connects TRBV30 to TRBJ2-1; either TRBD1 or TRBD2 may fit D (7 bases each). Germline V gene sequence: CDR1 GTSNPN, CDR2 SVGIG (reference sequence). Trimming took off 1 base at V and 9 bases at J, with 19 bases between the two ends. This CDR3 spans 15 amino acids. CDR3 region: CAWSEGEGADIEQFF. The CDR3 coding sequence is TGTGCCTGGAGTGAAGGGGAGGGGGCGGACATTGAGCAGTTCTTC.